This T cell receptor beta chain was identified during a study of identical twins (dated by TCRdb to 2016 to 2017). As for the study more broadly: TCR alpha and beta repertoires from monozygotic twins, unrelated adults of various ages and cord blood were deep-sequenced to test whether fetal clonotypes persist. Replicate twin experiments were performed at different times using different library preparation protocols to rule out contamination.

Every donor in the study was a healthy Caucasian. Three pairs of female monozygotic twins, all aged about 18 to 29 years, made up the twin cohort. CD4+ and CD8+ T cell populations were isolated with positive isolation kits from Invitrogen. Study-wide findings and limitations: In monozygotic twins, out-of-frame TCR alpha sharing was systematically underestimated by recombination models, although the models agreed with sharing between unrelated individuals. Because the same donors could not be followed over many years, the conclusions relied on cross-sectional statistical analysis. Compared with coincidental sharing between unrelated individuals, an excess of low generation-probability sequences was observed among out-of-frame TCR alpha sequences shared between twins. In beta out-of-frame sequences, excess twin sharing was weaker, because having fewer shared sequences lowered the signal-to-noise ratio. Invariant T cells such as MAIT and iNKT could partly confound zero-insertion analyses, although diverse VJ usage argued against such confounding for most clonotypes. Fewer insertions were carried by abundant cord blood beta clonotypes, a similar but weaker trend appeared in young adult naive repertoires, and no such trend appeared in memory repertoires.

Remarks on this clonotype: What this receptor recognizes is not known. Base qualities are not at hand, and no much larger clone is one base apart.

Receptors were amplified or captured by 5' RACE. The sequencer listed for this sample is Illumina HiSeq 2000. Template switching added a universal primer binding site, and the final cDNA carried a unique molecular identifier that allowed TCR cDNA molecules to be counted accurately. First-strand cDNA for TCR alpha and beta chains was synthesized from specific primers in the conserved constant-segment region. To control for contamination, every cDNA library was double barcoded, receiving both a SMART-Mk sample barcode and Illumina barcodes. TruSeq adapter sequences along with Illumina sample barcodes were introduced in two successive PCR steps. Sequencing of the TCR alpha and beta cDNA libraries was done on the Illumina HiSeq platform using custom primers. In the paper's pipeline: MiGEC was used to process raw reads and extract unique molecular identifiers, and MiXCR was used to find CDR3 positions. Recombination models were inferred per individual with the repgenHMM and IGoR tools using an EM algorithm. Shared clonotype analysis was performed with the tcR package in R, normalizing sharing by the product of cloneset sizes. To study raw recombination without the effects of thymic and clonal selection, out-of-frame nonproductive sequences were analyzed. TCRdb applied fastp at Q25 and MiXCR to the public reads, then kept only in-frame beta chains. Every entry covers one CDR3 protein and lists the most common genes and DNA from its rows. The V and J calls come from TCRdb's annotation, not from the publication. Present in this sample are 260,000 or so distinct CDR3 sequences, 6% to 8.5% of which were seen just once. The top ten hold over 5% of the sample.

The CDR3 covers 15 residues, taking in both the cysteine and the phenylalanine. The read is trimmed to its CDR3 DNA, 45 bases read in frame from base 1. Looking up the germline V gene yields CDR1 SQVTM and CDR2 ANQGSEA. Trimming at the junction amounts to 2 bases on V and 4 bases on J, and the germline ends lie 16 bases apart. Separately, the same data were catalogued under a study of yellow fever vaccine responses in identical twins. The second study's authors report: The T cell response to vaccination in identical twins was reported by the authors to appear partly convergent and partly personalized. In identical twins, the study followed T cell clones that responded to the vaccine with precision.

The TCR originated in a woman aged 18-29 years in good health. The sample was CD8+ T cells sorted from blood. Recombination joined TRBV29-1 with TRBJ2-3; the D segment could be TRBD2, given 6 matching bases. The CDR3 has the sequence CSVEMTVGRPDTQYF. In nucleotides, the sequence is TGCAGCGTTGAAATGACAGTCGGGAGACCAGATACGCAGTATTTT.